This TCR beta chain was sequenced for a study of cytomegalovirus exposure and HLA in healthy donors. Study-level points and caveats: Several V segments, TRBV6-2 and TRBV6-3 among them, could not be told apart and were dropped.

Primers included in the PCR were 60 Vbeta and 13 Jbeta primers. TCRdb's table, derived via immunoSEQ multiplex PCR, lists solely in-frame clones and lacks some. The repertoire table contains approximately 80,000 clones. This CDR3 has 15 amino acids. Germline V gene data show CDR1 as MGHRA and CDR2 as YSYEKL. Trimming stripped 3 bases from V and 0 bases from J, with 9 bases between. In regard to this clone: Its matching antigen is unknown.

V gene TRBV4-1 combines with J gene TRBJ2-1, with unresolved D. Material for sequencing was PBMCs. The clonotype was recovered from a woman aged 25-40 years in good health and CMV-seronegative. CDR3 in DNA: TGCGCCAGCAGCCACCGGTCGAGCTCCTACAATGAGCAGTTCTTC. It yields the protein CASSHRSSSYNEQFF.